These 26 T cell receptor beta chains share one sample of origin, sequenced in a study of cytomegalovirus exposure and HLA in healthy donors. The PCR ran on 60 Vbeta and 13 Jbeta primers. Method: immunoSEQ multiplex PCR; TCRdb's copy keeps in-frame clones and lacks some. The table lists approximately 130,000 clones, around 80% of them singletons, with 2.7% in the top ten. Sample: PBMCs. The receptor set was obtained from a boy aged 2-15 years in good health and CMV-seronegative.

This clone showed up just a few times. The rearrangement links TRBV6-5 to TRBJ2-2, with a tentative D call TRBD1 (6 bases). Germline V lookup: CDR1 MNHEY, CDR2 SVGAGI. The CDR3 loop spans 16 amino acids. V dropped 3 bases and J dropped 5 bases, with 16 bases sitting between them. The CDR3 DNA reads TGTGCCAGCAGTTATCAATTGGGGGCGCGGACCGGGGAGCTGTTTTTT. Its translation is CASSYQLGARTGELFF.

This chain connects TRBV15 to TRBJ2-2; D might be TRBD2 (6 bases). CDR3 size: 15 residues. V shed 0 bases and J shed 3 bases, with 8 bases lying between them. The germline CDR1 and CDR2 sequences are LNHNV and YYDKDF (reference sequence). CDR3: CATSRERRDTGELFF. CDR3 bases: TGTGCCACCAGCAGAGAAAGGAGGGACACCGGGGAGCTGTTTTTT.

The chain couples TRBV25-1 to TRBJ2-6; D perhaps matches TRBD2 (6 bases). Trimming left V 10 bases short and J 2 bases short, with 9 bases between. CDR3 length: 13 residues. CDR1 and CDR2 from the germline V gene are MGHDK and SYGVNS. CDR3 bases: TGTGCCACCAGGGAGGCTGGGGCCAACGTCCTGACTTTC. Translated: CATREAGANVLTF.

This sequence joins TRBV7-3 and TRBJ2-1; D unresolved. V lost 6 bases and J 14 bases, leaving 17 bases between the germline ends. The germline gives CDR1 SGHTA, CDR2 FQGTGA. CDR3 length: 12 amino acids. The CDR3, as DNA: TGTGCCAGCAGGGAACAGTCCGGTTTGGAGTTCTTC. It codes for CASREQSGLEFF.

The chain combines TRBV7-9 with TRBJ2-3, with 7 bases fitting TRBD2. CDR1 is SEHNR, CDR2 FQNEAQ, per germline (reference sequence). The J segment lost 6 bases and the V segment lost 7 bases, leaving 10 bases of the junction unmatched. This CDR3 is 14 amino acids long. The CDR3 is CASISGGSADTQYF. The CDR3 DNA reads TGTGCCAGCATCTCGGGGGGTAGCGCGGATACGCAGTATTTT.

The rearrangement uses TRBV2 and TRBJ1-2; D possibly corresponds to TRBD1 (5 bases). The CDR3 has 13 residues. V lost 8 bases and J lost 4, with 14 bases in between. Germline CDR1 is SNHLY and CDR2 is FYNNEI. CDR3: CASDPGVGYGYTF. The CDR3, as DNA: TGTGCCAGCGACCCGGGGGTCGGCTATGGCTACACCTTC. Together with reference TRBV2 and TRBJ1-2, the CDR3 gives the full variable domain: EPEVTQTPSHQVTQMGQEVILRCVPISNHLYFYWYRQILGQKVEFLVSFYNNEISEKSEIFDDQFSVERPDGSNFTLKIRSTKLEDSAMYFCASDPGVGYGYTFGSGTRLTVV.

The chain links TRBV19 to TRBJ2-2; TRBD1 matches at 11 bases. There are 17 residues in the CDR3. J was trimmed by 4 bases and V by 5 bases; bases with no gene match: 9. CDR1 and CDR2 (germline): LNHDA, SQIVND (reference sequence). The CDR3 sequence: CASSSRTGGDITGELFF. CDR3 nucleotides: TGTGCCAGTAGTTCCAGGACAGGGGGCGATATCACCGGGGAGCTGTTTTTT. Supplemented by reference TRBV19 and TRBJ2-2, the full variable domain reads DGGITQSPKYLFRKEGQNVTLSCEQNLNHDAMYWYRQDPGQGLRLIYYSQIVNDFQKGDIAEGYSVSREKKESFPLTVTSAQKNPTAFYLCASSSRTGGDITGELFFGEGSRLTVL.

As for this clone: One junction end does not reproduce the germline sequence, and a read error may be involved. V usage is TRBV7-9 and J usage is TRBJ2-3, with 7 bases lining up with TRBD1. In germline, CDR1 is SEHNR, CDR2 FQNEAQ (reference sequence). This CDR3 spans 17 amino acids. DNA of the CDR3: TGTTCCAGCAGCTTCCCCCGGGACAGTGGATCCACAGATACGCAGTATTTT. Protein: CSSSFPRDSGSTDTQYF.

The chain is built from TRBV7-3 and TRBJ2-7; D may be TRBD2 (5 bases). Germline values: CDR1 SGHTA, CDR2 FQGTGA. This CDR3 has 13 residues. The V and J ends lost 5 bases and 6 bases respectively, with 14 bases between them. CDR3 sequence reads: CASSPVNGGEQYF. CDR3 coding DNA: TGTGCCAGCAGCCCTGTCAACGGAGGCGAGCAGTACTTC.

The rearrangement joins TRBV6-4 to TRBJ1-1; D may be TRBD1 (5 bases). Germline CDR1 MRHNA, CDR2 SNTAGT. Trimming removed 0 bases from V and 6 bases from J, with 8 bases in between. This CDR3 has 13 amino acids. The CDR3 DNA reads TGTGCCAGCAGTGACTCGGAAGGGGCTGAAGCTTTCTTT. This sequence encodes CASSDSEGAEAFF.

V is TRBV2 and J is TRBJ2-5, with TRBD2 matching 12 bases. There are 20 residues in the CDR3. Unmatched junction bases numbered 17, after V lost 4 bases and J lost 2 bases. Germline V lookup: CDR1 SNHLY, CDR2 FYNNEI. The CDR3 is CASSALGGRLAGDRQETQYF. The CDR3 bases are TGTGCCAGCAGTGCCCTCGGTGGCAGACTAGCGGGGGACAGACAAGAGACCCAGTACTTC.

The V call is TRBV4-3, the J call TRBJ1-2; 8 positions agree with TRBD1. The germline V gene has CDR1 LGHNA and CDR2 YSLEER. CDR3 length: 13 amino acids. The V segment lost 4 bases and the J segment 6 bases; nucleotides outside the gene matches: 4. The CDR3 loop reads CASSLGQGDGYTF. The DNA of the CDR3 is TGCGCCAGCAGCCTAGGACAGGGAGATGGCTACACCTTC.

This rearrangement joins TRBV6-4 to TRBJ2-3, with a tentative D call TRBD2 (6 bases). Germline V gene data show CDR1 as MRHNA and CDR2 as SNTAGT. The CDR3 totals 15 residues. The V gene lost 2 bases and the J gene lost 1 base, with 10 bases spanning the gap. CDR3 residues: CASSDAASGTDTQYF. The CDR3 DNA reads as TGTGCCAGCAGTGACGCGGCTAGCGGCACAGATACGCAGTATTTT.

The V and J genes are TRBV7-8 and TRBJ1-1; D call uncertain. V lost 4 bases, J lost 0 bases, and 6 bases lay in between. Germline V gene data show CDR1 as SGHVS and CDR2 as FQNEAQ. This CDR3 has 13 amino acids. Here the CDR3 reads CASSYFMNTEAFF. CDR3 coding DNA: TGTGCCAGCAGCTACTTTATGAACACTGAAGCTTTCTTT.

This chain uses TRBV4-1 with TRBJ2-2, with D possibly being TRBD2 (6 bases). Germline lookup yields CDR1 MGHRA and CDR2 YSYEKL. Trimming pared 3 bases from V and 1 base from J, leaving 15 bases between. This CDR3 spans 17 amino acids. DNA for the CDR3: TGCGCCAGCAGCCAGCCGGGAGTTTCAAAGAACACCGGGGAGCTGTTTTTT. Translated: CASSQPGVSKNTGELFF.

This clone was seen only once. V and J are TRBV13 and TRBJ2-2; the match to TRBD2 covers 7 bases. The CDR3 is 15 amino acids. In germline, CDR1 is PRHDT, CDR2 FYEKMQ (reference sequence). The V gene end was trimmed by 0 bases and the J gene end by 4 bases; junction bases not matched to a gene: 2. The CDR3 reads CASSLGPGGTGELFF. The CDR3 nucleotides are TGTGCCAGCAGCTTAGGCCCGGGGGGCACCGGGGAGCTGTTTTTT.

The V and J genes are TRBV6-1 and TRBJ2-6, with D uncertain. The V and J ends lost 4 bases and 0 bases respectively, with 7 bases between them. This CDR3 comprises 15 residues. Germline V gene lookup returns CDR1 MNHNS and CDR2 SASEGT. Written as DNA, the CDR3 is TGTGCCAGCAGTGTAACAGCCTCTGGGGCCAACGTCCTGACTTTC. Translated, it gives CASSVTASGANVLTF.

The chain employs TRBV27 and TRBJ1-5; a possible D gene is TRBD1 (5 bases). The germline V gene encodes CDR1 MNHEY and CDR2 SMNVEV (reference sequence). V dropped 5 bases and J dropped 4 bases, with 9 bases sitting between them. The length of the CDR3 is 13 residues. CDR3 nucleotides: TGTGCCAGCAGTATGGGACTGAATCAGCCCCAGCATTTT. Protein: CASSMGLNQPQHF.

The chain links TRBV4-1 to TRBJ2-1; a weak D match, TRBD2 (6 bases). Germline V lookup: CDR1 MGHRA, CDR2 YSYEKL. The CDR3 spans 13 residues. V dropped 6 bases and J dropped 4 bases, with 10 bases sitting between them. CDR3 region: CASSWDSYNEQFF. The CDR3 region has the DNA TGCGCCAGCAGTTGGGACTCGTACAATGAGCAGTTCTTC.

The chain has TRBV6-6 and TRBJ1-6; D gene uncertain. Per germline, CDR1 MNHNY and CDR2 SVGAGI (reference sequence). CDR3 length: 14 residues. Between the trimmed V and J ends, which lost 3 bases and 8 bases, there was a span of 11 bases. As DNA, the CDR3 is TGTGCCAGCAGTTATGAAACATCTTATTCACCCCTCCACTTT. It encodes CASSYETSYSPLHF.

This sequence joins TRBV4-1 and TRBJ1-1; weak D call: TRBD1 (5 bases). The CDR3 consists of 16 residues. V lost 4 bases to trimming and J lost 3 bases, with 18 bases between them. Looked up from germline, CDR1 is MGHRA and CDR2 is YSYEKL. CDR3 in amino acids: CASSRRAGVEDTEAFF. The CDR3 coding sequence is TGCGCCAGCAGCCGCCGAGCGGGGGTAGAGGACACTGAAGCTTTCTTT.

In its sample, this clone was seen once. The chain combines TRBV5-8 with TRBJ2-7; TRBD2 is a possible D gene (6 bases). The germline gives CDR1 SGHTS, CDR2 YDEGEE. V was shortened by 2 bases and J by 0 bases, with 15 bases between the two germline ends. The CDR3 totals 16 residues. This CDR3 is CASSFDRDFFSYEQYV. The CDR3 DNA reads TGTGCCAGCAGCTTCGACCGGGACTTTTTCTCCTACGAGCAGTACGTC.

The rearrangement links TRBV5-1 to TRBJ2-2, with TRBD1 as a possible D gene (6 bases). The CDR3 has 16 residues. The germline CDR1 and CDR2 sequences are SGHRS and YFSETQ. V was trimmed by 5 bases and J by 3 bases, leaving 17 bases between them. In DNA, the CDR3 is TGCGCCAGCAGTGTCTCGGTGGGGACATACACCGGGGAGCTGTTTTTT. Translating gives CASSVSVGTYTGELFF.

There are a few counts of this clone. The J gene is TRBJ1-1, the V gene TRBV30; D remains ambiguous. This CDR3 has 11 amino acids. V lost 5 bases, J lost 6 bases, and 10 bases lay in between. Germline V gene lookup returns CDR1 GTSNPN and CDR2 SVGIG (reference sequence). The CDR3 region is CAWASGPEAFF. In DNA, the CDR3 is TGTGCCTGGGCCTCAGGCCCTGAAGCTTTCTTT.

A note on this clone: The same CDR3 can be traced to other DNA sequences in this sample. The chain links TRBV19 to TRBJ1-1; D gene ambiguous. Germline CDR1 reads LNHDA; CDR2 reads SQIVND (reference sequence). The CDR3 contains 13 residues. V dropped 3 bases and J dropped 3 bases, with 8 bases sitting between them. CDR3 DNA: TGTGCCAGTAGTATCCTAGACTACACTGAAGCTTTCTTT. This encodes CASSILDYTEAFF.

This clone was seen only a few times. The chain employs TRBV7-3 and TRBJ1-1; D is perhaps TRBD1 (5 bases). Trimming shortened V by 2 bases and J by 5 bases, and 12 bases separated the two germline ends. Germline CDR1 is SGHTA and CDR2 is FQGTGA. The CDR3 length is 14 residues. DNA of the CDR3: TGTGCCAGCAGCTTACTAGGGGTGGATACTGAAGCTTTCTTT. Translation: CASSLLGVDTEAFF.